Sequencing of this TCR beta chain was carried out in a study of blood T cell repertoires in COVID-19. TCRdb's copy holds only in-frame clones and misses some; the assay was immunoSEQ multiplex PCR. The repertoire holds approximately 78,000 clones, with approximately 82% as singletons. With V trimmed by 5 bases and J by 3 bases, 4 bases remained unmatched. Germline assignment: CDR1 SEHNR and CDR2 FQNEAQ (reference sequence). This CDR3 comprises 16 residues. This chain links TRBV7-9 with TRBJ2-1; 13 nucleotides match TRBD2. This clonotype was obtained from a woman of 80 years or more with acute or convalescent COVID-19. Sequencing used peripheral blood. The CDR3 DNA is TGTGCCAGCAGCCGACTAGCGGGGGGTAACTACAATGAGCAGTTCTTC. This translates into CASSRLAGGNYNEQFF. Complete variable domain (other parts from reference TRBV7-9 and TRBJ2-1): DTGVSQNPRHKITKRGQNVTFRCDPISEHNRLYWYRQTLGQGPEFLTYFQNEAQLEKSRLLSDRFSAERPKGSFSTLEIQRTEQGDSAMYLCASSRLAGGNYNEQFFGPGTRLTVL.